Listed below are T cell receptor beta chains from one sample, sequenced in a study of blood T cells in healthy people across ages. In TCRdb, the 5' RACE reads were re-called with MiXCR into one record per CDR3 protein. In the table there are about a million distinct CDR3 sequences, about 53% of which are singletons. The sequenced sample was blood. Receptors were obtained from a woman aged 55 to 70 in good health. Both conserved end residues are part of each CDR3. Fields, in order: V gene, CDR3 length, CDR3 protein.

V: TRBV27
length: 15
CDR3: CASSPPGHSTQPQHF

V: TRBV6-2/TRBV6-3
length: 18
CDR3: CASRKTSGRSYGPYEQYF

V: TRBV4-3
length: 15
CDR3: CASSQDDSYYNEQFF

V: TRBV29-1
length: 12
CDR3: CSVVASGRLQYF

V: TRBV4-3
length: 20
CDR3: CASSQDSGTSRPSRLGELFF

V: TRBV28
length: 17
CDR3: CASSLQLYRGVNEKLFF

V: TRBV28
length: 12
CDR3: CMAGPITYEQYF

V: TRBV9
length: 15
CDR3: CASSVFQRSFNEQFF

V: TRBV29-1
length: 13
CDR3: CSVGPRGGDEQYF

V: TRBV6-6
length: 14
CDR3: CASSSPNLFNEQFF

V: TRBV5-1
length: 12
CDR3: CASYREADEQYF

V: TRBV6-5
length: 16
CDR3: CASSSPPGPGAETQYF

V: TRBV4-1
length: 15
CDR3: CASSLTEEGVYGYTF

V: TRBV27
length: 16
CDR3: CASSFWGIGGDDEQFF

V: TRBV4-1
length: 15
CDR3: CASSQVGTGLNIQYF

V: TRBV27
length: 14
CDR3: CASSFSANHGELFF

V: TRBV12-3/TRBV12-4
length: 15
CDR3: CARRRTGAGSYEQYF

V: TRBV4-2
length: 15
CDR3: CASSQPSAGGETQYF

V: TRBV30
length: 13
CDR3: CAWLGLAGDEQYF

V: TRBV7-8
length: 19
CDR3: CASSSTLAGGPILLHEQFF

V: TRBV6-5
length: 15
CDR3: CASTRGGEGMWGYTF

V: TRBV5-4
length: 15
CDR3: CASRPGLAGDYEQYF

V: TRBV6-1
length: 14
CDR3: CASSATGASRGYTF

V: TRBV9
length: 15
CDR3: CASSVTGSGTDTQYF

V: TRBV6-6
length: 12
CDR3: CASSKQVYEQYF

V: TRBV5-1
length: 15
CDR3: CASSLGDLSLNEQFF

V: TRBV20-1
length: 17
CDR3: CSANRGGPSLGNQPQHF

V: TRBV5-1
length: 13
CDR3: CASSQVGSQEQFF

V: TRBV7-6
length: 15
CDR3: CASSLGTAMNTEAFF

V: TRBV2
length: 14
CDR3: CASRGLRNTDTQYF

V: TRBV12-3/TRBV12-4
length: 15
CDR3: CASSLAGGPYHEQYF

V: TRBV4-3
length: 16
CDR3: CASSQELGDLAHEQYF

V: TRBV7-2
length: 14
CDR3: CASSLKSGTDTQYF

V: TRBV4-2
length: 14
CDR3: CASSQGGKRNEQFF

V: TRBV12-3/TRBV12-4
length: 14
CDR3: CASSPGLARDEQYF

V: TRBV2
length: 16
CDR3: CASTVRGALPTDTQYF

V: TRBV28
length: 14
CDR3: CASSPSGGWVEQYF

V: TRBV20-1
length: 12
CDR3: CSARDPGKTQYF

V: TRBV5-1
length: 15
CDR3: CASSLEVGKVTEAFF

V: TRBV12-3/TRBV12-4
length: 15
CDR3: CASSSQTVPEETQYF

V: TRBV28
length: 16
CDR3: CASSLASGDFTDTQYF

V: TRBV5-4
length: 16
CDR3: CASSLSPGLAKNIQYF

V: TRBV3-1
length: 17
CDR3: CASSQDTGSVSYNEQFF

V: TRBV5-1
length: 11
CDR3: CASRQGDEQYF

V: TRBV5-1
length: 15
CDR3: CASSHNRERAHGYTF

V: TRBV20-1
length: 18
CDR3: CSARVRPGLAGGYNEQFF

V: TRBV6-1
length: 13
CDR3: CASDRGRSETQYF

V: TRBV29-1
length: 13
CDR3: CSVVGSLNTEAFF

V: TRBV7-2
length: 15
CDR3: CASSVTGASSYEQYF

V: TRBV29-1
length: 15
CDR3: CSVVWLFGDQETQYF

V: TRBV5-1
length: 13
CDR3: CASSSPFQETQYF

V: TRBV5-6
length: 19
CDR3: CASKSVRRAAAAYQETQYF

V: TRBV5-6
length: 14
CDR3: CASSSEGRVSGYTF

V: TRBV29-1
length: 12
CDR3: CSVKQGPREQYF

V: TRBV7-2
length: 14
CDR3: CASSARVNTDTQYF

V: TRBV9
length: 14
CDR3: CASSTLGVNYGYTF

V: TRBV5-1
length: 18
CDR3: CASSLVSSGSGNADTQYF

V: TRBV7-7
length: 15
CDR3: CASSLSRDRYNEQFF